This T cell receptor beta chain was captured by sequencing in a study of a mutant IDH1 vaccine in newly diagnosed glioma. Overall study: Before enrollment, patients got radiotherapy alone, temozolomide alone, or mostly the combination.

Time point denoted: baseline, week 1 (first vaccination visit). Treatment here: pre-vaccination baseline after standard-of-care therapy. Whole-study results and caveats: Top peripheral T cell clonotype shifts appeared unrelated to pseudoprogression.

Repertoires were generated with immunoSEQ multiplex PCR, while TCRdb's copy carries only in-frame clones and drops some. The sample records 30,000 to 40,000 clones, approximately 78% being singletons. Notes on this clone: Its cognate antigen is unknown.

The ends were cut back, 4 bases at V and 4 bases at J, with 17 bases in the middle. CDR3 length: 15 residues. The germline CDR1 and CDR2 sequences are SGHKS and YYEKEE (reference sequence). The chain recombines TRBV5-5 with TRBJ1-1; no definite D call. The sequencing here drew on PBMCs, taken from a glioma patient treated with radiotherapy, temozolomide or both. The TCR sequence derives from a man aged 40-50 years with glioma. Some clones in this sample may be carry-over from other donors' samples. In nucleotides, the CDR3 is TGTGCCAGCAGCGATACCGGACCGCGGAGCACTGAAGCTTTCTTT. As protein: CASSDTGPRSTEAFF.